Listed here are 16 T cell receptor beta chains from one sample, sequenced in a study of shared clonotypes between healthy human individuals. The repertoire was sequenced with immunoSEQ multiplex PCR; TCRdb's copy has only in-frame clones and lacks some. The sample holds some 2.4 million clones, over 85% seen once. The sample consisted of naive CD4+ T cells from PBMCs. Subset in this sample: CD45RA+ positively selected. Every receptor here comes from a man aged 18 to 30 in good health. Some clones in this sample may be carry-over from other donors' samples.

This clone is a singleton in its sample. This chain links TRBV28 with TRBJ2-1; maybe TRBD2 (5 bases). Germline CDR1 and CDR2: MDHEN and SYDVKM. The CDR3 sequence is 14 residues long. V was cut by 11 bases and J by 0 bases, with 14 bases left in between. DNA for the CDR3: TGTGCCTATAGCGAGCCAAGCTCCTACAATGAGCAGTTCTTC. It codes for CAYSEPSSYNEQFF.

The genes are TRBV19 and TRBJ1-2, with 7 nucleotides matching TRBD1. With 6 bases clipped from V and 4 bases from J, the junction kept 5 bases outside the gene matches. This CDR3 is 13 amino acids long. Germline loops: CDR1 LNHDA, CDR2 SQIVND (reference sequence). The CDR3 nucleotides read TGTGCCAGTAGCGAGGGGACAGTCTATGGCTACACCTTC. Residues: CASSEGTVYGYTF.

This chain joins TRBV6-1 and TRBJ1-5, with 7 bases matching TRBD1. CDR3 length: 15 amino acids. J was trimmed by 0 bases and V by 6 bases; bases with no gene match: 5. CDR1 is MNHNS and CDR2 is SASEGT in the germline V gene. CDR3 loop: CASSDGTDSNQPQHF. The CDR3 DNA follows: TGTGCCAGCAGCGACGGGACAGATAGCAATCAGCCCCAGCATTTT.

This clone appeared once. This CDR3 is CASMAASYEQYF. CDR3 coding DNA: TGTGCCAGCATGGCCGCTAGCTACGAGCAGTACTTC. The chain recombines TRBV2 with TRBJ2-7, with D hard to call. The CDR3 runs 12 residues. CDR1 is SNHLY, CDR2 FYNNEI, per germline. V gave up 7 bases and J gave up 3 bases, with 10 bases separating them.

V and J are TRBV19 and TRBJ1-1; tentatively, D is TRBD1 (5 bases). CDR1 and CDR2 from the germline V gene are LNHDA and SQIVND (reference sequence). Trimming cost V 4 bases and J 4 bases, with 16 bases left between them. The CDR3 covers 15 residues. In DNA, the CDR3 is TGTGCCAGTAGTAGAGGAGGGGCGTGGGGCACTGAAGCTTTCTTT. It specifies CASSRGGAWGTEAFF.

The chain has TRBV7-8 and TRBJ2-3; the D is unclear. The CDR3 is 14 residues long. CDR1 is SGHVS and CDR2 is FQNEAQ in the germline V gene. V was trimmed by 1 base and J by 2 bases, leaving 7 bases between them. CDR3 sequence reads: CASSLGVDTDTQYF. CDR3 bases: TGTGCCAGCAGCTTAGGGGTAGACACAGATACGCAGTATTTT.

The gene calls are TRBV5-4 and TRBJ2-5; D may be TRBD2 (7 bases). The length of the CDR3 is 14 residues. In germline, CDR1 is SGHNT, CDR2 YYREEE (reference sequence). The V end lost 6 bases, the J end lost 3 bases, and 15 bases lay between the germline ends. The CDR3 loop is CASTRSGGEETQYF. In nucleotides, the CDR3 is TGTGCCAGCACGCGGTCGGGGGGCGAAGAGACCCAGTACTTC.

This sequence joins TRBV4-1 and TRBJ1-5, with a weak D call TRBD1 (5 bases). Germline values: CDR1 MGHRA, CDR2 YSYEKL. The length of the CDR3 is 17 residues. V lost 1 base, J lost 2 bases, and 15 bases lay in between. CDR3 in DNA: TGCGCCAGCAGCCAAGGTCTAAAGGGGCAGGGCAATCAGCCCCAGCATTTT. It codes for CASSQGLKGQGNQPQHF.

The CDR3 DNA is TGTGCCAGCAGTGAGGTGGGGGCCCACTCTGGGGCCAACGTCCTGACTTTC. This sequence encodes CASSEVGAHSGANVLTF. V usage is TRBV28 and J usage is TRBJ2-6; D is perhaps TRBD1 (6 bases). The CDR3 contains 17 residues. Trimming removed 5 bases from V and 0 bases from J, with 14 bases in between. CDR1 is MDHEN, CDR2 SYDVKM, per germline.

This chain links TRBV19 with TRBJ2-1; TRBD2 matches at 7 bases. Germline V gives CDR1 LNHDA, CDR2 SQIVND (reference sequence). CDR3 size: 16 residues. Unmatched junction bases numbered 16, after V lost 6 bases and J lost 8 bases. The CDR3 nucleotides read TGTGCCAGTAGGAACTCCGGGAGGCCAAGCGGGGATGAGCAGTTCTTC. As protein: CASRNSGRPSGDEQFF.

Details on this clone: The same CDR3 also results from other DNA sequences found in this sample. The rearrangement uses TRBV5-1 and TRBJ2-5, with 7 bases lining up with TRBD1. After removal of 3 bases from V and 2 bases from J, the junction contained 1 base not matched to a gene. This CDR3 contains 13 residues. Germline V gene data show CDR1 as SGHRS and CDR2 as YFSETQ. The CDR3 nucleotides read TGCGCCAGCAGCTCCAGGGGGCAAGAGACCCAGTACTTC. Residues: CASSSRGQETQYF.

This clone was recorded once. V and J are TRBV6-6 and TRBJ2-7; the match to TRBD2 covers 7 bases. V lost 2 bases and J lost 3; bases outside the gene matches: 7. The CDR3 loop spans 15 amino acids. From germline, CDR1 is MNHNY and CDR2 SVGAGI (reference sequence). CDR3: CASSYRAGTVYEQYF. The CDR3, as DNA: TGTGCCAGCAGTTACCGAGCGGGAACGGTCTACGAGCAGTACTTC.

The J gene is TRBJ1-2, the V gene TRBV9; D uncertain. The CDR3 totals 14 residues. The ends were cut back, 5 bases at V and 5 bases at J, with 16 bases in the middle. From germline, CDR1 is SGDLS and CDR2 YYNGEE. The CDR3 loop is CASRIPGSAYGYTF. The DNA of the CDR3 is TGTGCCAGCAGGATCCCCGGGTCTGCTTATGGCTACACCTTC. The full variable domain, completed using reference TRBV9 and TRBJ1-2, is DSGVTQTPKHLITATGQRVTLRCSPRSGDLSVYWYQQSLDQGLQFLIQYYNGEERAKGNILERFSAQQFPDLHSELNLSSLELGDSALYFCASRIPGSAYGYTFGSGTRLTVV.

This sequence joins TRBV7-8 and TRBJ2-5; TRBD2 might be the D (6 bases). CDR3 size: 14 residues. Germline CDR1 and CDR2: SGHVS and FQNEAQ. V lost 3 bases and J 3 bases, leaving 11 bases between the germline ends. In DNA, the CDR3 is TGTGCCAGCAGCTTTGGAGGGAGTGAAGAGACCCAGTACTTC. Residues: CASSFGGSEETQYF.

This sequence joins TRBV6-1 and TRBJ2-5, with 13 bases lining up with TRBD2. Germline-derived CDR1 and CDR2 are MNHNS and SASEGT. J gave up 4 bases and V 4 bases, and 3 bases lay outside the gene matches. The CDR3 is made up of 15 amino acids. Here the CDR3 reads CASSAGLAGAETQYF. Written as DNA, the CDR3 is TGTGCCAGCAGTGCCGGACTAGCGGGAGCAGAGACCCAGTACTTC.

The chain recombines TRBV6-1 with TRBJ2-7, with TRBD2 matching over 11 bases. V dropped 4 bases and J dropped 4; count of bases not matched to a gene: 6. Germline lookup yields CDR1 MNHNS and CDR2 SASEGT. This CDR3 comprises 15 residues. The CDR3 here is CASSVTSGIVYEQYF. CDR3 bases: TGTGCCAGCAGTGTGACTAGCGGGATTGTATACGAGCAGTACTTC.